The 21 T cell receptor beta chains presented below share a single source sample, sequenced in a study of PD-1 blockade in mismatch repair-deficient tumors. The repertoire was sequenced with immunoSEQ multiplex PCR; TCRdb's copy has only in-frame clones and lacks some. The sample lists under 150,000 clones, about 85% seen once, with approximately 15% in the top ten. The sequencing used peripheral blood, collected 44 weeks after starting pembrolizumab. All receptors come from an adult with mismatch repair-deficient cancer.

The chain couples TRBV12-5 to TRBJ1-1; the D is unclear. Germline values: CDR1 LGHNT, CDR2 FRNRAP. The V and J ends lost 0 bases and 1 base respectively, with 6 bases between them. CDR3 length: 14 amino acids. The CDR3 reads CASGLVNENTEAFF. The CDR3, as DNA: TGTGCTAGTGGTTTGGTAAACGAGAACACTGAAGCTTTCTTT.

The V call is TRBV5-4, the J call TRBJ2-7; no firm D call. Germline lookup yields CDR1 SGHNT and CDR2 YYREEE (reference sequence). The CDR3 totals 14 residues. V shed 0 bases and J shed 3 bases, with 10 bases lying between them. CDR3 DNA sequence: TGTGCCAGCAGCTTGGCCGGGTCTATCTACGAGCAGTACTTC. Translation: CASSLAGSIYEQYF.

This chain joins TRBV15 and TRBJ2-5, with D maybe TRBD1 (5 bases). V was clipped by 0 bases and J by 1 base, with 9 bases between them. Germline V gives CDR1 LNHNV, CDR2 YYDKDF (reference sequence). The CDR3 consists of 15 residues. The DNA of the CDR3 is TGTGCCACCAGCAGAGAACAGACAGTCCAAGAGACCCAGTACTTC. Translating it yields CATSREQTVQETQYF.

V usage is TRBV4-3 and J usage is TRBJ2-2; D is unclear. From germline, CDR1 is LGHNA and CDR2 YSLEER. CDR3 length: 16 amino acids. The V gene lost 4 bases and the J gene lost 7 bases, with 19 bases spanning the gap. In DNA, the CDR3 is TGCGCCAGCAGCCCAGCATCGACGGATGGGTTCGGGGAGCTGTTTTTT. Amino acid sequence: CASSPASTDGFGELFF.

The chain combines TRBV6-1 with TRBJ2-1; 11 nucleotides align to TRBD2. V gave up 6 bases and J gave up 6 bases; unmatched junction bases: 7. Germline loops: CDR1 MNHNS, CDR2 SASEGT. The CDR3 is made up of 15 amino acids. CDR3 sequence: CASSASGRTRNEQFF. The CDR3 DNA is TGTGCCAGCAGCGCTAGCGGGAGGACCCGCAATGAGCAGTTCTTC.

The chain has TRBV11-2 and TRBJ2-1; D is ambiguous. This CDR3 spans 14 amino acids. The germline V gene has CDR1 SGHAT and CDR2 FQNNGV. Trimming stripped 4 bases from V and 7 bases from J, with 14 bases between. CDR3 sequence reads: CASSSIVRANEQFF. The CDR3 coding sequence is TGTGCCAGCAGCTCGATCGTACGTGCTAATGAGCAGTTCTTC.

The chain links TRBV6-6 to TRBJ2-7; D unclear. V was cut by 8 bases and J by 2 bases, with 13 bases left in between. There are 13 residues in the CDR3. Per germline, CDR1 MNHNY and CDR2 SVGAGI (reference sequence). The CDR3 nucleotides read TGTGCCAGCCAGCACAGTTTCCCCTACGAGCAGTACTTC. Protein sequence: CASQHSFPYEQYF.

CDR3 sequence reads: CASSSGLAGEDTQYF. CDR3 DNA: TGTGCCAGCAGTTCCGGACTAGCGGGAGAAGATACGCAGTATTTT. This chain joins TRBV28 and TRBJ2-3, with 13 bases aligning to TRBD2. Trimming cost V 4 bases and J 5 bases; bases outside gene matches: 3. The length of the CDR3 is 15 residues. Germline V gives CDR1 MDHEN, CDR2 SYDVKM.

This clone was seen just once. The rearrangement links TRBV7-9 to TRBJ2-7, with 8 bases that match TRBD1. Trimming at V came to 4 bases and at J to 0 bases, leaving 5 bases not matched to a gene. The CDR3 loop spans 15 amino acids. CDR1 SEHNR and CDR2 FQNEAQ come from the germline V gene (reference sequence). CDR3 DNA sequence: TGTGCCAGCAGCTCCATCGGACAGGGCTCCTACGAGCAGTACTTC. Translated, it gives CASSSIGQGSYEQYF.

The chain has TRBV11-3 and TRBJ2-7; 14 nucleotides match TRBD2. Germline V CDR1 and CDR2: SGHNT, YENEEA. V lost 9 bases to trimming and J lost 5 bases; unmatched junction nucleotides: 6. The CDR3 length is 14 residues. CDR3 residues: CASGWGLAGDEQYF. The DNA for the CDR3 is TGTGCCAGTGGGTGGGGACTAGCGGGAGACGAGCAGTACTTC.

The rearrangement links TRBV29-1 to TRBJ2-3; 10 bases match TRBD1. V lost 6 bases to trimming and J lost 6 bases; unmatched junction nucleotides: 12. Germline V gene sequence: CDR1 SQVTM, CDR2 ANQGSEA. This CDR3 spans 15 amino acids. CDR3 nucleotide sequence: TGCAGCGTCCGACCGGGACAGGGGATGGCGGATACGCAGTATTTT. Translating gives CSVRPGQGMADTQYF.

CDR3 bases: TGCGCCAGCAGCCTCCGGGACAGGGGGTACAATGAGCAGTTCTTC. Amino acid sequence: CASSLRDRGYNEQFF. The chain combines TRBV4-1 with TRBJ2-1; TRBD1 matches at 11 bases. In germline, CDR1 is MGHRA, CDR2 YSYEKL. The CDR3 contains 15 residues. J was trimmed by 4 bases and V by 4 bases; bases with no gene match: 3.

DNA of the CDR3: TGTGCCAGCAAACCTAGCGGGAGGGGCGAGCAGTACTTC. Translating gives CASKPSGRGEQYF. J is TRBJ2-7 and V is TRBV6-5, with TRBD2 matching over 12 bases. V lost 7 bases to trimming and J lost 6 bases; unmatched junction nucleotides: 4. The length of the CDR3 is 13 residues. Germline CDR1 and CDR2: MNHEY and SVGAGI.

The CDR3 loop is CASSLRTLSDTQYF. The CDR3 DNA sequence: TGCGCCAGCAGCTTGCGGACTCTTTCTGATACGCAGTATTTT. V is TRBV5-1 and J is TRBJ2-3, with D possibly being TRBD2 (5 bases). V gave up 1 base and J gave up 6 bases, with 12 bases separating them. In germline, CDR1 is SGHRS, CDR2 YFSETQ. The CDR3 runs to 14 residues.

V and J are TRBV5-5 and TRBJ1-3; D remains unclear. V lost 3 bases and J 4 bases, leaving 11 bases between the germline ends. The V gene's germline CDR1 is SGHKS and CDR2 YYEKEE (reference sequence). CDR3 size: 14 residues. CDR3 nucleotides: TGTGCCAGCAGCTCGTGGTATAGAGGAAACACCATATATTTT. It specifies CASSSWYRGNTIYF.

Only a few counts were recorded for this clone. V is TRBV2 and J is TRBJ1-5, with D hard to call. V was shortened by 4 bases and J by 7 bases, with 5 bases between the two germline ends. This CDR3 region has 11 residues. The germline V gene encodes CDR1 SNHLY and CDR2 FYNNEI. In nucleotides, the CDR3 is TGTGCCAGCAGTGGTGGGCAGCCCCAGCATTTT. Its translation: CASSGGQPQHF.

J is TRBJ2-3 and V is TRBV5-4; no reliable D call. V was cut by 5 bases and J by 2 bases, with 18 bases left in between. The CDR3 consists of 16 residues. Germline loops: CDR1 SGHNT, CDR2 YYREEE (reference sequence). The CDR3 DNA sequence: TGTGCCAGCAGACGGACCCCCGAGACCTTCACAGATACGCAGTATTTT. As protein: CASRRTPETFTDTQYF.

This rearrangement joins TRBV28 to TRBJ2-7; no definite D call. The CDR3 extends over 12 amino acids. The germline V gene encodes CDR1 MDHEN and CDR2 SYDVKM. Trimming left V 3 bases short and J 2 bases short, with 5 bases between. The CDR3 DNA follows: TGTGCCAGCAGTTTGTCCACCTACGAGCAGTACTTC. Protein sequence: CASSLSTYEQYF.

This clone was seen a few times. The chain has TRBV14 and TRBJ2-7; D may correspond to TRBD1 or TRBD2 (5 bases each). V lost 0 bases and J lost 5, with 11 bases in between. The CDR3 has 14 amino acids. Germline assignment: CDR1 SGHDN and CDR2 FVKESK. The CDR3 loop reads CASSQEFRDHEQYF. The CDR3 DNA reads as TGTGCCAGCAGCCAAGAGTTCAGGGACCACGAGCAGTACTTC. The full variable domain, in which reference TRBV14 and TRBJ2-7 provide the parts outside the CDR3, is EAGVTQFPSHSVIEKGQTVTLRCDPISGHDNLYWYRRVMGKEIKFLLHFVKESKQDESGMPNNRFLAERTGGTYSTLKVQPAELEDSGVYFCASSQEFRDHEQYFGPGTRLTVT.

The CDR3 nucleotides are TGTGCCAGCAGCTCCAACCCTCACAATGAGCAGTTCTTC. Translated, it gives CASSSNPHNEQFF. J is TRBJ2-1 and V is TRBV7-8; D is undetermined. The CDR3 contains 13 residues. Germline V gene lookup returns CDR1 SGHVS and CDR2 FQNEAQ. The germline V and J ends were trimmed by 4 bases and 5 bases, with 9 bases remaining between them.

The chain combines TRBV4-2 with TRBJ2-2, with TRBD2 matching over 10 bases. This CDR3 region has 17 residues. Per germline, CDR1 LGHNA and CDR2 YNFKEQ. The ends lost 0 bases at V and 7 bases at J; junction bases unmatched: 8. CDR3 sequence: CASSQETASGSVGELFF. CDR3 nucleotide sequence: TGTGCCAGCAGCCAAGAAACGGCTAGCGGGAGTGTCGGGGAGCTGTTTTTT.